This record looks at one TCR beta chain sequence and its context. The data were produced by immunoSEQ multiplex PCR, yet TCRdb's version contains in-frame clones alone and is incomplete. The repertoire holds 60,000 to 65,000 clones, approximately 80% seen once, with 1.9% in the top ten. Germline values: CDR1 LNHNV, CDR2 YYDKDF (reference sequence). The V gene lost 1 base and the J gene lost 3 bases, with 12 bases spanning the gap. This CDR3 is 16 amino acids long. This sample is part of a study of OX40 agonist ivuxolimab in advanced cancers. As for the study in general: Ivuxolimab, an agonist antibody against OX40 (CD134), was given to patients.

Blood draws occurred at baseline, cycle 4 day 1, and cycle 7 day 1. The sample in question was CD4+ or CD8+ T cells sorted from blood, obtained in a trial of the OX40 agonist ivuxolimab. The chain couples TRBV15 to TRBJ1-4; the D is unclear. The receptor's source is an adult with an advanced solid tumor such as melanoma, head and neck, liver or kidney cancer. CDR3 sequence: CATSRGSAGANEKLFF. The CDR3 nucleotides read TGTGCCACCAGCAGAGGATCGGCAGGAGCTAATGAAAAACTGTTTTTT.